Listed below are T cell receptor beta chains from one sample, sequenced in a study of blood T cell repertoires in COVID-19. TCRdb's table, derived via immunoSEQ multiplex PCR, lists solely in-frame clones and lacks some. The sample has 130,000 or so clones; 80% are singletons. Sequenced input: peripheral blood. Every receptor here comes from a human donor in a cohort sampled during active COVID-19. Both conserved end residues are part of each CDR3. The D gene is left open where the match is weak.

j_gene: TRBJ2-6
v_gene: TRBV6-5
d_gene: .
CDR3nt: TGTGCCAGCAGTCCAACTGGGGCCAACGTCCTGACTTTC
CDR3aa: CASSPTGANVLTF

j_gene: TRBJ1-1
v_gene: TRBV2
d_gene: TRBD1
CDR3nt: TGTGCCAGCAGTGTTAGAGGGGGCATCACTGAAGCTTTCTTT
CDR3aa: CASSVRGGITEAFF

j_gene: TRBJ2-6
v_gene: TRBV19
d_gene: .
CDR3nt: TGTGCCAGTAGGAACTCTCCTGGGGCCAACGTCCTGACTTTC
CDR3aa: CASRNSPGANVLTF

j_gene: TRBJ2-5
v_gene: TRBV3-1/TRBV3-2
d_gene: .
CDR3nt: TGTGCCAGCAGCCATAAGGACAGAGGAGAGACCCAGTACTTC
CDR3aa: CASSHKDRGETQYF

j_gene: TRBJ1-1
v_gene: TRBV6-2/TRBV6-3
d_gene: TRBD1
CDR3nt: TGTGCCAGCAGTCGACCGACAGGGCAGGGTACTGAAGCTTTCTTT
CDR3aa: CASSRPTGQGTEAFF

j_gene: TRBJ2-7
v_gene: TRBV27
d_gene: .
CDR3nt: TGTGCCAGCAGTAACCTCGGGGACTCCATCTACGAGCAGTACTTC
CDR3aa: CASSNLGDSIYEQYF

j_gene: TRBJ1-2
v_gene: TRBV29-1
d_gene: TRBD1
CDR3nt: TGCAGCGTTGGACAGGGAACAGAGGGCTACACCTTC
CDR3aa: CSVGQGTEGYTF

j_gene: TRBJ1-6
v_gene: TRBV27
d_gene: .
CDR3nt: TGTGCCAGCAGTTTATCGAGAGGGGGAATTCTAAATTCACCCCTCCACTTT
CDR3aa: CASSLSRGGILNSPLHF

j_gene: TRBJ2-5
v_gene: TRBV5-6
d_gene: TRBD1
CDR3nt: TGTGCCAGCAGCCGGGACAGGGGAGGCGAGACCCAGTACTTC
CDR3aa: CASSRDRGGETQYF

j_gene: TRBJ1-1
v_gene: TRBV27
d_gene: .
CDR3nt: TGTGCCAGCAGTTTCAGAGGAACTGAAGCTTTCTTT
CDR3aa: CASSFRGTEAFF

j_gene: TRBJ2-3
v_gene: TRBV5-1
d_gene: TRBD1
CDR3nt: TGCGCCAGCAGCACCCGGGACAGGGGGCCAGATACGCAGTATTTT
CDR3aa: CASSTRDRGPDTQYF

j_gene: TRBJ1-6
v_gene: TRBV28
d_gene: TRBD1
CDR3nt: TGTGCCAGCAGCTCGGACAGGAAGGGGGAATCACCCCTCCACTTT
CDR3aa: CASSSDRKGESPLHF

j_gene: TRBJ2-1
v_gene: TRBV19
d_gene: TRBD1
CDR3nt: TGTGCCAGTAGGGGCCCGGGACAGGCGGACAATGAGCAGTTCTTC
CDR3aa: CASRGPGQADNEQFF

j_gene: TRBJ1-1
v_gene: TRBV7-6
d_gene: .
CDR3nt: TGTGCCAGCAGCTTAGTATTGCAGGGAAGAGGTACTGAAGCTTTCTTT
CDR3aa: CASSLVLQGRGTEAFF

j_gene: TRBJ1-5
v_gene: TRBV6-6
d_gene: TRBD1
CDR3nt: TGTGCCAGCAGTTCCGGGGACAGGGGAGTCGCTCAGCCCCAGCATTTT
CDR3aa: CASSSGDRGVAQPQHF

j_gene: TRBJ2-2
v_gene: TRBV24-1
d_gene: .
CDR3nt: TGTGCCACCAGTGGACAGGGCGGAGGGGTCAGGACCGGGGAGCTGTTTTTT
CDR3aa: CATSGQGGGVRTGELFF

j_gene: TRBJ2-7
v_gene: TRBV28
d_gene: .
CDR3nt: TGTGCCAGCAGTCGACCGCACGGACAGGGAGGGCGCGAGCAGTACTTC
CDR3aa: CASSRPHGQGGREQYF